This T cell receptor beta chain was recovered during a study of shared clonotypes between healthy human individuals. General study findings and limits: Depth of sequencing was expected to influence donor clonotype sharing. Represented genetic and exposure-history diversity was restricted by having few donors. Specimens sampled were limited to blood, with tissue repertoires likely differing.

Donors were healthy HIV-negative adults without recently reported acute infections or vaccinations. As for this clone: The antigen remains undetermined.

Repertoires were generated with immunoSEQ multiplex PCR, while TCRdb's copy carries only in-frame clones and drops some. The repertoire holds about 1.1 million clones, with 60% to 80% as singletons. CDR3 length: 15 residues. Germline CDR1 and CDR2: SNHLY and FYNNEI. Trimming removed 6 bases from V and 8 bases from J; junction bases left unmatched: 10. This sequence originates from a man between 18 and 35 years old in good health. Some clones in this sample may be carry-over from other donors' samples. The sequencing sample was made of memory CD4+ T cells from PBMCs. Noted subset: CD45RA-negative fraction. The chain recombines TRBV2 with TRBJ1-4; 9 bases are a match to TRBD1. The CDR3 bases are TGTGCCAGCAGGGCGGACAGGGGAGAGGCGGAAAAACTGTTTTTT. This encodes CASRADRGEAEKLFF.